This is a list of T cell receptor beta chains from one sample in a study of blood T cell repertoires in COVID-19. Sequencing was performed with immunoSEQ multiplex PCR; in TCRdb, only in-frame clones are kept and a portion is missing. Of under 85,000 clones in the sample, about 90% were seen once. The sequenced sample consisted of peripheral blood. The receptor set was obtained from a man aged 45-65 years with acute or convalescent COVID-19. Both conserved end residues are part of each CDR3. Fields, in order: D gene, CDR3 length, V gene, clone size, J gene, CDR3 protein, CDR3 DNA. A D gene is named only where the DNA matches it firmly. Part of the rows lack a size; the others show once, few, many or a class for expanded clones.

TRBD2	15	TRBV5-1	few	TRBJ2-3	CASSPGLAVTDTQYF	TGCGCCAGCAGCCCCGGACTAGCGGTCACAGATACGCAGTATTTT
NA	14	TRBV27	NA	TRBJ2-2	CASSSLTRGGELFF	TGTGCCAGCAGTTCCCTGACTAGGGGCGGGGAGCTGTTTTTT
NA	13	TRBV6-5	NA	TRBJ1-3	CASSSAGGNTIYF	TGTGCCAGCAGTTCCGCAGGTGGGAACACCATATATTTT
TRBD2	19	TRBV7-9	NA	TRBJ2-3	CASSLPTGTSGRAIDTQYF	TGTGCCAGCAGCCTTCCCACCGGGACTAGCGGGAGGGCCATAGATACGCAGTATTTT
NA	14	TRBV24-1	few	TRBJ2-5	CATSKEGGQETQYF	TGTGCCACCAGCAAAGAGGGCGGGCAAGAGACCCAGTACTTC
NA	11	TRBV20-1	NA	TRBJ2-3	CSGTVTDTQYF	TGCAGTGGAACGGTCACAGATACGCAGTATTTT
TRBD2	14	TRBV6-5	NA	TRBJ2-5	CASRDSGRPETQYF	TGTGCCAGCAGGGATAGCGGGAGGCCAGAGACCCAGTACTTC
NA	13	TRBV11-2	NA	TRBJ2-7	CASSLGTSKEQYF	TGTGCCAGCAGCTTAGGAACTAGCAAAGAGCAGTACTTC
TRBD2	15	TRBV5-1	NA	TRBJ2-1	CASSTGLAGNNEQFF	TGCGCCAGCAGCACGGGACTAGCGGGAAACAATGAGCAGTTCTTC
TRBD2	15	TRBV19	NA	TRBJ2-1	CASSIGTNSYNEQFF	TGTGCCAGTAGTATTGGGACTAACTCCTACAATGAGCAGTTCTTC
NA	12	TRBV10-3	NA	TRBJ1-2	CAISVTGHGYTF	TGTGCCATCAGTGTTACAGGACATGGCTACACCTTC
TRBD2	14	TRBV5-1	NA	TRBJ2-5	CASGPTSGGETQYF	TGCGCCAGCGGCCCGACTAGCGGGGGAGAGACCCAGTACTTC
NA	12	TRBV19	NA	TRBJ1-5	CAISQLGQPQHF	TGTGCCATCTCTCAGTTGGGCCAGCCCCAGCATTTT
NA	13	TRBV7-9	NA	TRBJ1-4	CASSSQGVKKLFF	TGTGCCAGCAGCTCACAGGGAGTGAAAAAACTGTTTTTT
NA	15	TRBV11-2	NA	TRBJ2-1	CASSYRGGPGNEQFF	TGTGCCAGCAGCTACCGAGGAGGGCCGGGCAATGAGCAGTTCTTC
NA	13	TRBV19	NA	TRBJ1-1	CATSSERNTEAFF	TGTGCCACTAGTAGCGAGAGGAACACTGAAGCTTTCTTT
TRBD1	13	TRBV12-3/TRBV12-4	once	TRBJ1-2	CASTIRQGDGYTF	TGTGCCAGCACTATCCGACAGGGGGATGGCTACACCTTC
NA	14	TRBV11-2	once	TRBJ2-7	CASSLAQGTYEQYF	TGTGCCAGCAGCTTAGCGCAGGGGACCTACGAGCAGTACTTC
NA	15	TRBV27	once	TRBJ2-2	CASSLLATNTGELFF	TGTGCCAGCAGTTTGCTAGCGACGAACACCGGGGAGCTGTTTTTT
NA	14	TRBV6-6	NA	TRBJ2-1	CASSRKSSYNEQFF	TGTGCCAGCAGTCGGAAGAGCTCCTACAATGAGCAGTTCTTC
NA	13	TRBV7-9	NA	TRBJ1-1	CASSSRGEAEAFF	TGTGCCAGCAGCTCCCGGGGAGAAGCTGAAGCTTTCTTT
NA	11	TRBV19	NA	TRBJ2-3	CASSLRDTQYF	TGTGCCAGTAGCCTTAGAGATACGCAGTATTTT
NA	12	TRBV2	NA	TRBJ2-4	CASREGKNIQYF	TGTGCCAGCAGGGAGGGTAAAAACATTCAGTACTTC
TRBD1	15	TRBV24-1	NA	TRBJ2-3	CATSDGGQGTDTQYF	TGTGCCACCAGTGATGGGGGACAGGGCACAGATACGCAGTATTTT
TRBD1	13	TRBV11-3	NA	TRBJ1-1	CASSLTGGDEAFF	TGTGCCAGCAGTTTAACAGGGGGAGATGAAGCTTTCTTT
NA	15	TRBV24-1	NA	TRBJ1-2	CATSDPTGGDYGYTF	TGTGCCACCAGTGACCCGACCGGGGGGGACTATGGCTACACCTTC
NA	16	TRBV27	NA	TRBJ2-7	CASSLREQALLYEQYF	TGTGCCAGCAGTTTAAGGGAACAGGCCTTATTATACGAGCAGTACTTC
NA	14	TRBV30	NA	TRBJ1-1	CAWSGGRQDYEAFF	TGTGCCTGGAGTGGGGGGCGACAGGATTATGAAGCTTTCTTT
TRBD2	17	TRBV6-4	NA	TRBJ2-7	CASSAGLAGESSYEQYF	TGTGCCAGCAGCGCGGGGCTAGCGGGAGAATCCTCCTACGAGCAGTACTTC
NA	18	TRBV19	NA	TRBJ2-3	CASRAASFWGDPTDTQYF	TGTGCCAGTAGGGCCGCGAGTTTTTGGGGAGACCCCACAGATACGCAGTATTTT
TRBD1	17	TRBV19	NA	TRBJ2-7	CASSMGISGTGRYEQYF	TGTGCCAGTAGTATGGGTATTTCGGGGACAGGGCGCTACGAGCAGTACTTC